This T cell receptor (beta chain) is from a study of blood T cell repertoires in COVID-19 (TCRdb year 2020). About the full investigation: Samples covering the acute and convalescent phases of COVID-19 were provided by collaborators in the United States, Italy and Spain. The material from the prospective study consisted of cDNA or gDNA derived from T cells, B-cell-depleted T cells, or PBMCs. Deeply sampled blood TCRbeta repertoires from subjects exposed to, actively infected with, or recovered from COVID-19 were included in the dataset. The repertoires were made available in a free public database intended to serve as a resource for research on the immune response to SARS-CoV-2. Samples were obtained from the ongoing ImmuneRACE study (first 160 participants) and from about 1,300 subjects provided by 6 global collaborators. The sample metadata nearly always contained a de-identified subject ID, COVID-19 status, age in years and sex. Where available, HLA class I and class II types were taken from metadata supplied by the sample provider and were not determined by assay-based typing. Here is what the overall study found, with its caveats: Clinical and demographic metadata were provided uncurated, with the amount varying by source and participant.

Each collaborating institution followed its own protocols to collect whole blood in K2EDTA tubes. Collaborator samples were shipped for TCRbeta analysis as frozen whole blood, isolated PBMCs, or DNA extracted from either sample type. The immunoSEQ Assay, a bias-controlled multiplex PCR, was used to amplify TCRbeta CDR3 regions from genomic DNA. The authors processed their data as follows. Within the assay, amplification of reference gene primers was used to estimate how many nucleated cells each sample contained. Sequence reads were collapsed and filtered to measure the absolute abundance of every unique TCRbeta CDR3 rearrangement. For each sample, productive Simpson clonality was calculated by taking the square root of Simpson's diversity index across productive rearrangements. Not all clones reach the TCRdb copy of this immuneACCESS table, which keeps in-frame sequences only. Checked studies attribute under half of the gap to unresolved V genes and leave the rest unexplained. Clonal size and the V and J genes are those of that table, whereas D and trimming came from the DNA. Present in this sample are around 120,000 clones, under 80% of which were seen just once. The biggest ten clones account for 2% to 2.5% of the sample.

Relative to germline, V is 5 bases shorter and J is 0 bases shorter, with 8 bases between their ends. From its cysteine to its phenylalanine, the CDR3 spans 13 amino acids. Kept here is only the CDR3 DNA, which spans 39 bases and is read in frame from base 1. The germline V gene yields SGHRS for CDR1 and YFSETQ for CDR2. Only one count was recorded for this clone. Its specific antigen is unknown. Nothing much larger sits one base from this clone, and base qualities are not available. The sample taken for sequencing was peripheral blood. The sequence joins TRBV5-1 to TRBJ2-5; a tentative D call is TRBD1 (6 bases match). This clonotype originated in a man in his 70s with acute or convalescent COVID-19. CDR3 sequence: CASRGDNQETQYF. The nucleotide sequence reads as follows: TGCGCCAGCAGGGGGGACAACCAAGAGACCCAGTACTTC.